This entry concerns a single T cell receptor (beta chain). Antigen specificity is unknown. These data come from a study of identical twins. Regarding the study as a whole: Conclusions were based on cross-sectional statistical analysis, without following the same donors. Within cord blood, abundant beta clonotypes carried fewer insertions, but memory repertoires showed no such trend.

A universal primer site arose from template switching, and cDNA bore unique molecular identifiers. TCRdb reprocessed the 5' RACE reads via MiXCR and lists one record per CDR3 protein. The sample consists of around 280,000 distinct CDR3 sequences, more than 6.5% of them appearing once. The CDR3 has 15 residues. The J segment lost 4 bases and the V segment lost 1 base, leaving 4 bases of the junction unmatched. Germline CDR1 is SGHNT and CDR2 is YENEEA. These data also featured in a second study, about yellow fever vaccine responses in identical twins.

Material for sequencing was memory (CD45RO+) T cells sorted from blood. This TCR was recovered from a woman aged 18-35 years in good health. This sequence joins TRBV11-3 and TRBJ2-5; 9 nucleotides line up with TRBD1. The CDR3 DNA is TGTGCCAGCAGCTTAGCCCGGGACAGGGTAGAGACCCAGTACTTC. Residues: CASSLARDRVETQYF.